This TCR beta chain was sequenced in a study of CD4 T cells in relation to SARS-CoV-2 and coronaviruses. Trimming cost V 7 bases and J 9 bases, with 10 bases left between them. Germline assignment: CDR1 MNHEY and CDR2 SVGAGI. The CDR3 consists of 12 residues. CD4+ T cells from unexposed donors were obtained before the COVID-19 pandemic (2011-2018). Cryopreserved PBMCs were CD4-enriched, then split into naive and memory cells. Method: immunoSEQ multiplex PCR; TCRdb's copy keeps in-frame clones and lacks some. The sample carries some 69,000 clones, over 90% recorded once. The material sequenced was naive CD4+ T cells from PBMCs. Described subset: naive CD4+ T cells isolated by negative enrichment. The receptor was derived from a human donor in good health. The rearrangement uses TRBV6-5 and TRBJ2-6; D unresolved. The CDR3 protein is CASTSYFNVLTF. Here the CDR3 DNA reads TGTGCCAGCACCTCGTATTTCAACGTCCTGACTTTC.